This TCR beta chain was sequenced during a study of shared clonotypes between healthy human individuals. The assay was immunoSEQ multiplex PCR, and TCRdb's table has in-frame clones only and misses some. The data contain about 1.1 million clones, roughly 80% of them singletons. This receptor was obtained from a man aged 18 to 30 in good health. Some clones in this sample may be carry-over from other donors' samples. What was sequenced was memory CD4+ T cells from PBMCs. Subset given: CD45RA-negative fraction.

CDR3 sequence (DNA): TGTGCCAGCAGTTCCCCGACCACTAGTCGGGGCTACGAGCAGTACTTC. Protein product: CASSSPTTSRGYEQYF. The V call is TRBV28, the J call TRBJ2-7; maybe TRBD2 (5 bases). The ends were cut back, 4 bases at V and 3 bases at J, with 19 bases in the middle. Germline V lookup: CDR1 MDHEN, CDR2 SYDVKM. The CDR3 runs to 16 residues.